The rows below give T cell receptor beta chains drawn from one sample of a study of vaccination effects on CD4 cells after COVID-19. For these receptors, no antigen is known. The assay was immunoSEQ multiplex PCR, and TCRdb's table has in-frame clones only and misses some. The sample lists approximately 8,900 clones, under 85% occurring once. The sequences come from CD4+ T cells from PBMCs cultured with HCoV-229E spike peptides, collected before COVID-19 vaccination. These receptors all stem from a human donor who received a COVID-19 vaccine. CDR3s include the opening cysteine and the closing phenylalanine or tryptophan. D genes are given only for firm matches. Not every row has a clone size; where given, it reads once, few, many or a size class.

v_gene	abundance	d_gene	j_gene	CDR3nt	CDR3aa
TRBV5-1	.	TRBD1	TRBJ1-1	TGCGCCAGCAGCTTGGTCGGGACAGGGGCGTCAGCTGAAGCTTTCTTT	CASSLVGTGASAEAFF
TRBV20-1	.	TRBD1	TRBJ2-7	TGCAGTGCTAGTAGATTGGGACAGGGGTCTGCCTACGAGCAGTACTTC	CSASRLGQGSAYEQYF
TRBV11-2	.	.	TRBJ2-5	TGTGCCAGCAGCTTAGGGGAGACCCAGTACTTC	CASSLGETQYF
TRBV5-6	few	.	TRBJ2-3	TGTGCCAGCAGCCATTCGATCGATAATACGCAGTATTTT	CASSHSIDNTQYF
TRBV28	.	.	TRBJ1-1	TGTGCCAGCAGGTCAGTCCAGTGGGCTTTCTTT	CASRSVQWAFF
TRBV7-2	.	.	TRBJ2-7	TGTGCCAGCAGCTTAGGTTCCGCTCCTGAGGGGGAGCAGTACTTC	CASSLGSAPEGEQYF
TRBV10-3	.	TRBD2	TRBJ2-3	TGTGCCATCAGTACTAGCGGGATCACAGATACGCAGTATTTT	CAISTSGITDTQYF
TRBV5-1	large	TRBD1	TRBJ1-5	TGCGCCAGCAGCATGGGACAGAATCAGCCCCAGCATTTT	CASSMGQNQPQHF
TRBV27	.	.	TRBJ2-7	TGTGCCAGCAGTTTATCGTCCAGGGATTATTCCTACGAGCAGTACTTC	CASSLSSRDYSYEQYF
TRBV29-1	.	.	TRBJ2-5	TGCAGCGCCCACTCGGGCAGCCAAGAGACCCAGTACTTC	CSAHSGSQETQYF
TRBV2	.	TRBD2	TRBJ2-3	TGTGCCAGCAGTTTTCGGGCCGGGAGGCGCACAGATACGCAGTATTTT	CASSFRAGRRTDTQYF
TRBV2	few	.	TRBJ1-1	TGTGCCAGCAGTGAACTTAAGAGTTCCGAAGCTTTCTTT	CASSELKSSEAFF
TRBV10-2	.	.	TRBJ1-1	TGCGCCAGCAGTGGGGGGTTTAGGAACACTGAAGCTTTCTTT	CASSGGFRNTEAFF
TRBV19	once	TRBD1	TRBJ1-2	TGTGCCAGTAGCCCCCGGGCAGGGGGTGGCTACACCTTC	CASSPRAGGGYTF
TRBV11-2	.	.	TRBJ2-1	TGTGCCAGCAGCTCCCTAGCGAGGAGGTCCTACAATGAGCAGTTCTTC	CASSSLARRSYNEQFF
TRBV5-1	.	.	TRBJ1-4	TGCGCCAGCAGCTGGGGTTCGGTAACTAATGAAAAACTGTTTTTT	CASSWGSVTNEKLFF
TRBV11-3	.	.	TRBJ1-1	TGTGCCAGCAGCTTAGGGCTAAACACTGAAGCTTTCTTT	CASSLGLNTEAFF
TRBV30	once	.	TRBJ2-6	TGTGCCTGGTGGTTCCGGGTTATAACAAGTCGGGCCAACGTCCTGACTTTC	CAWWFRVITSRANVLTF
TRBV18	few	TRBD1	TRBJ1-3	TGTGCCAGCTCACCCCAGGGGGGTATCGGAAACACCATATATTTT	CASSPQGGIGNTIYF
TRBV11-3	.	.	TRBJ2-4	TGTGCCAGCAGCTTAACGGGTATGGACATTCAGTACTTC	CASSLTGMDIQYF
TRBV5-4	once	.	TRBJ2-3	TGTGCCAGCAGCTTGGCCTCTACGTTTGGCGGTAAGAGCACAGATACGCAGTATTTT	CASSLASTFGGKSTDTQYF
TRBV10-3	.	TRBD2	TRBJ2-5	TGTGCCATCAGTGAGTCGGGCAGGGAGGGAGAGACCCAGTACTTC	CAISESGREGETQYF
TRBV7-6	.	.	TRBJ2-5	TGTGCCAGCAGCTTAGGTTCAGGGGTGGAGACCCAGTACTTC	CASSLGSGVETQYF
TRBV3-1/TRBV3-2	.	TRBD1	TRBJ1-6	TGTGCCAGCAGCCCCGGGACAGGGAGGAATTCACCCCTCCACTTT	CASSPGTGRNSPLHF
TRBV30	.	.	TRBJ1-6	TGTGCCTGGAGTCGGACTGTATCACCCCTCCACTTT	CAWSRTVSPLHF
TRBV15	.	.	TRBJ2-1	TGTGCCACCAGCAGAGAGAGGGCGGTTTACAATGAGCAGTTCTTC	CATSRERAVYNEQFF
TRBV4-1	.	.	TRBJ1-1	TGCGCCAGCCAGTCGCAGGGGTCCAGGCGCACTGAAGCTTTCTTT	CASQSQGSRRTEAFF
TRBV4-2	.	TRBD2	TRBJ2-3	TGTGCCAGCAGCCAAGAGGGCGGGAGGGCCTTTGATACGCAGTATTTT	CASSQEGGRAFDTQYF
TRBV29-1	.	.	TRBJ2-7	TGCAGCGTCGGAAGTAGTCGCGAGCAGTACTTC	CSVGSSREQYF
TRBV3-1/TRBV3-2	few	.	TRBJ1-6	TGTGCCAGCAGCCAAGGGACAGCCGCTGTTAATTCACCCCTCCACTTT	CASSQGTAAVNSPLHF
TRBV6-6	.	.	TRBJ1-1	TGTGCCAGCAGTTACTCTTCCGACAGTGAAGCTTTCTTT	CASSYSSDSEAFF
TRBV29-1	.	.	TRBJ1-1	TGCAGCGTTGTGGATCGGGGTCTGAACACTGAAGCTTTCTTT	CSVVDRGLNTEAFF
TRBV2	few	.	TRBJ2-2	TGTGCCAGCAGTGAATCAGGCGGCACCGGGGAGCTGTTTTTT	CASSESGGTGELFF
TRBV7-9	.	.	TRBJ2-3	TGTGCCAGCAGCCCAGTAGGGTATAGGGGCCCAGATACGCAGTATTTT	CASSPVGYRGPDTQYF
TRBV7-2	once	.	TRBJ1-5	TGTGCCAGCAGCGCCGACAGGAGAGGTCAGCCCCAGCATTTT	CASSADRRGQPQHF
TRBV14	.	TRBD1	TRBJ2-5	TGTGCCAGCAGCCCACGGGACAGCCTTAAAGAGACCCAGTACTTC	CASSPRDSLKETQYF